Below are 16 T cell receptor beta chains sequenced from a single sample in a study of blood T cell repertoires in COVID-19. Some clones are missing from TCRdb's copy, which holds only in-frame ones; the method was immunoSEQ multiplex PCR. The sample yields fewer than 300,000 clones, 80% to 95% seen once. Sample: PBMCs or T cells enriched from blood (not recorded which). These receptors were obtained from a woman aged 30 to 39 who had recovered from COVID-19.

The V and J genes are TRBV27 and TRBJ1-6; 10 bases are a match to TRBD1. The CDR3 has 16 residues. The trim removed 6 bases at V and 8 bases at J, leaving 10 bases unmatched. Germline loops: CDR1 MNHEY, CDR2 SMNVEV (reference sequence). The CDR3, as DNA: TGTGCCAGCAGACCTACGAGACAGGGGGCAGATTCACCCCTCCACTTT. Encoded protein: CASRPTRQGADSPLHF.

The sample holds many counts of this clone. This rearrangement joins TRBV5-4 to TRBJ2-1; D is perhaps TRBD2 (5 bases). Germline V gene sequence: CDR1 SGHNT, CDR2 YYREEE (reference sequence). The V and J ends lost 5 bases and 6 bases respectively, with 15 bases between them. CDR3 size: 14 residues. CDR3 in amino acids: CASSGIPRGNEQFF. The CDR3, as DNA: TGTGCCAGCAGTGGGATTCCCCGGGGCAATGAGCAGTTCTTC.

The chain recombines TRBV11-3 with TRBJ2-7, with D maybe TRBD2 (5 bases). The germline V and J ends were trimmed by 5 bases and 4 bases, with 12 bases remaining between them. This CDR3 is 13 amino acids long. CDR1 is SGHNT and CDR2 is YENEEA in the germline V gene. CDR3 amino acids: CASSPEGSYEQYF. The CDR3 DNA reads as TGTGCCAGCAGCCCCGAGGGCTCATACGAGCAGTACTTC.

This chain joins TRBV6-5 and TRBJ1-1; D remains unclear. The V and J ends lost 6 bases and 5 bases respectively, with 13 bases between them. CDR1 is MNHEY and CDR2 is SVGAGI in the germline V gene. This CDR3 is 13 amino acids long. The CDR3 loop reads CASSYFRKTEAFF. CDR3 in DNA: TGTGCCAGCAGCTATTTTAGAAAAACTGAAGCTTTCTTT.

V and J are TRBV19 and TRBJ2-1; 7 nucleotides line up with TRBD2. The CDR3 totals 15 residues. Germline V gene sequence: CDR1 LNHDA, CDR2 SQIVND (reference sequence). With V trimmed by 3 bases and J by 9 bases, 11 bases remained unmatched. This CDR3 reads CASSIVWGGRSEQFF. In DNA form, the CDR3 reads TGTGCCAGTAGTATCGTATGGGGGGGACGTAGTGAGCAGTTCTTC.

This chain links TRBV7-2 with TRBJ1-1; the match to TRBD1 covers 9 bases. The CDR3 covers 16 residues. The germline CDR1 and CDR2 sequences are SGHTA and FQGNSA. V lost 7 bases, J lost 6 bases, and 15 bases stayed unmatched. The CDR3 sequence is CASTLPGTGIYPEAFF. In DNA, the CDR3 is TGTGCCAGCACCCTACCCGGGACAGGGATTTACCCTGAAGCTTTCTTT.

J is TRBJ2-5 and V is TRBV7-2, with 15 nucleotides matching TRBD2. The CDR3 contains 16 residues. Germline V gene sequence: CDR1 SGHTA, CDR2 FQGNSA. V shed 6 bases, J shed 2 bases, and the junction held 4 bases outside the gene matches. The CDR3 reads CASSAGLAGGQETQYF. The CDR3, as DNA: TGTGCCAGCAGTGCCGGACTAGCGGGAGGGCAAGAGACCCAGTACTTC.

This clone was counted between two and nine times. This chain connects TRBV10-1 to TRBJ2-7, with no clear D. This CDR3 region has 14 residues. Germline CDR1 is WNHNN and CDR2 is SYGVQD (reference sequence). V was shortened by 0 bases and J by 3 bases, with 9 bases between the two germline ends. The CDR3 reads CASSESLRGYEQYF. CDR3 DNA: TGCGCCAGCAGTGAGTCGCTACGTGGCTACGAGCAGTACTTC.

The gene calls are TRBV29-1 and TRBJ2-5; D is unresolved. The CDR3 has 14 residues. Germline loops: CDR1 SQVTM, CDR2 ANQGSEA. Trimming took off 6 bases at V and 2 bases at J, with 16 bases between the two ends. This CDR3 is CSVVGLPGQETQYF. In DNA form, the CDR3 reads TGCAGCGTCGTGGGCCTCCCTGGGCAAGAGACCCAGTACTTC.

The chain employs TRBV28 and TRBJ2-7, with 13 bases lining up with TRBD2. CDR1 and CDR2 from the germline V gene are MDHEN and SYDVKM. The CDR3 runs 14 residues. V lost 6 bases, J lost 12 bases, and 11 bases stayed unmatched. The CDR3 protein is CASRIGLAGAAWYF. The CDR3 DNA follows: TGTGCCAGCAGAATAGGACTAGCGGGAGCGGCATGGTACTTC.

Written as DNA, the CDR3 is TGTGCCAGCATTCCTCCGGGACTAGTAATCGGGGAGCTGTTTTTT. It is translated as CASIPPGLVIGELFF. This rearrangement joins TRBV7-2 to TRBJ2-2; 8 bases agree with TRBD2. Per the germline V gene, CDR1 is SGHTA and CDR2 is FQGNSA. CDR3 length: 15 residues. Trimming took 7 bases from V and 7 from J; bases not matched to a gene: 11.

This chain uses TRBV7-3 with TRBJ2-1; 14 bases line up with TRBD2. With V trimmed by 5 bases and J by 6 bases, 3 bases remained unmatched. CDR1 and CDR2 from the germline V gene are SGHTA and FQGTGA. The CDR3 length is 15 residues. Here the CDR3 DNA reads TGTGCCAGCAGCCAAGGGACTAGCGGGAGCAATGAGCAGTTCTTC. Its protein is CASSQGTSGSNEQFF.

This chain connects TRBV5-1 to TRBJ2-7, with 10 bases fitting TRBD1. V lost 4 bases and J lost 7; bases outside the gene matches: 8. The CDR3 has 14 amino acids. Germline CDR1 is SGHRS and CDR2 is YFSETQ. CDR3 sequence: CASSPVTGGIEQYF. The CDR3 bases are TGCGCCAGCAGCCCGGTGACAGGGGGCATTGAGCAGTACTTC.

The CDR3 DNA reads TGTGCCAGCAGCGTACAGGGCAACGGAAACACCATATATTTT. This gives the protein CASSVQGNGNTIYF. This chain links TRBV5-6 with TRBJ1-3, with a tentative D call TRBD1 (6 bases). Per germline, CDR1 SGHDT and CDR2 YYEEEE. This CDR3 spans 14 amino acids. The germline V and J ends were trimmed by 4 bases and 4 bases, with 12 bases remaining between them.

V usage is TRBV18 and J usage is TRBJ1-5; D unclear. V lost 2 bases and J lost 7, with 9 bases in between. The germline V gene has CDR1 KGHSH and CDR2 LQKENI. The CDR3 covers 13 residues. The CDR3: CASSPGVEQPQHF. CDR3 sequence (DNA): TGTGCCAGCTCACCAGGAGTCGAACAGCCCCAGCATTTT. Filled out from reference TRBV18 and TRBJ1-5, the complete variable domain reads NAGVMQNPRHLVRRRGQEARLRCSPMKGHSHVYWYRQLPEEGLKFMVYLQKENIIDESGMPKERFSAEFPKEGPSILRIQQVVRGDSAAYFCASSPGVEQPQHFGDGTRLSIL.

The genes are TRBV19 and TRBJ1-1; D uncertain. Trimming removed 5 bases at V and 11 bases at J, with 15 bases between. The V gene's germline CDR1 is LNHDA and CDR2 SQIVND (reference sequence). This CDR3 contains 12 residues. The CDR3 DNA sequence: TGTGCCAGTAGTTCCCGCAGCCTGGAGGCTTTCTTT. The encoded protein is CASSSRSLEAFF.